This T cell receptor (beta chain) was observed in a study of identical twins. Whole-study findings and limits: Memory repertoires showed no such pattern, whereas abundant cord blood beta clonotypes carried fewer insertions.

Only a few counts were recorded for this clonotype. The antigen remains unidentified. TCRdb fed the 5' RACE reads into MiXCR, producing one record per CDR3 protein. The sample consists of around 1.7 million distinct CDR3 sequences, 25% to 35% of them appearing once. The source of this sequence is a newborn girl in good health. The sequenced sample consisted of cord blood.

CDR3 in DNA: TGTGCCTGGAGTGTACGTCTTGACGAGCAGTACTTC. The encoded protein is CAWSVRLDEQYF. This sequence joins TRBV30 and TRBJ2-7; D is unresolved. V lost 0 bases and J 5 bases, leaving 8 bases between the germline ends. CDR3 size: 12 residues. Germline-derived CDR1 and CDR2 are GTSNPN and SVGIG (reference sequence).